Below, one T cell receptor beta chain is given with its context. The data originate from a study of blood T cell repertoires in COVID-19. Study-level information: Whether acute or convalescent, the COVID-19 samples came from the United States, Italy and Spain.

In the authors' workflow: For nucleated cells, counts were estimated from reference gene primer amplification. Sequencing was performed with immunoSEQ multiplex PCR; in TCRdb, only in-frame clones are kept and a portion is missing. V and J calls and clone size are given by that table; D and trimming were obtained from the DNA. The table records about 140,000 clones, approximately 80% of them present only once. The receptor was isolated from a woman older than 75 in a cohort sampled during active or convalescent COVID-19. Sequencing was carried out using peripheral blood.

The CDR3 nucleotides read TGCGCCAGCAGCTTGGGGACAGCGACCTACGAGCAGTACTTC. Its translation: CASSLGTATYEQYF. This rearrangement joins TRBV5-1 to TRBJ2-7; TRBD1 is a possible D gene (6 bases). Deletions cut 0 bases from V and 2 bases from J, with 9 bases between. Germline CDR1 SGHRS, CDR2 YFSETQ. The length of the CDR3 is 14 residues.